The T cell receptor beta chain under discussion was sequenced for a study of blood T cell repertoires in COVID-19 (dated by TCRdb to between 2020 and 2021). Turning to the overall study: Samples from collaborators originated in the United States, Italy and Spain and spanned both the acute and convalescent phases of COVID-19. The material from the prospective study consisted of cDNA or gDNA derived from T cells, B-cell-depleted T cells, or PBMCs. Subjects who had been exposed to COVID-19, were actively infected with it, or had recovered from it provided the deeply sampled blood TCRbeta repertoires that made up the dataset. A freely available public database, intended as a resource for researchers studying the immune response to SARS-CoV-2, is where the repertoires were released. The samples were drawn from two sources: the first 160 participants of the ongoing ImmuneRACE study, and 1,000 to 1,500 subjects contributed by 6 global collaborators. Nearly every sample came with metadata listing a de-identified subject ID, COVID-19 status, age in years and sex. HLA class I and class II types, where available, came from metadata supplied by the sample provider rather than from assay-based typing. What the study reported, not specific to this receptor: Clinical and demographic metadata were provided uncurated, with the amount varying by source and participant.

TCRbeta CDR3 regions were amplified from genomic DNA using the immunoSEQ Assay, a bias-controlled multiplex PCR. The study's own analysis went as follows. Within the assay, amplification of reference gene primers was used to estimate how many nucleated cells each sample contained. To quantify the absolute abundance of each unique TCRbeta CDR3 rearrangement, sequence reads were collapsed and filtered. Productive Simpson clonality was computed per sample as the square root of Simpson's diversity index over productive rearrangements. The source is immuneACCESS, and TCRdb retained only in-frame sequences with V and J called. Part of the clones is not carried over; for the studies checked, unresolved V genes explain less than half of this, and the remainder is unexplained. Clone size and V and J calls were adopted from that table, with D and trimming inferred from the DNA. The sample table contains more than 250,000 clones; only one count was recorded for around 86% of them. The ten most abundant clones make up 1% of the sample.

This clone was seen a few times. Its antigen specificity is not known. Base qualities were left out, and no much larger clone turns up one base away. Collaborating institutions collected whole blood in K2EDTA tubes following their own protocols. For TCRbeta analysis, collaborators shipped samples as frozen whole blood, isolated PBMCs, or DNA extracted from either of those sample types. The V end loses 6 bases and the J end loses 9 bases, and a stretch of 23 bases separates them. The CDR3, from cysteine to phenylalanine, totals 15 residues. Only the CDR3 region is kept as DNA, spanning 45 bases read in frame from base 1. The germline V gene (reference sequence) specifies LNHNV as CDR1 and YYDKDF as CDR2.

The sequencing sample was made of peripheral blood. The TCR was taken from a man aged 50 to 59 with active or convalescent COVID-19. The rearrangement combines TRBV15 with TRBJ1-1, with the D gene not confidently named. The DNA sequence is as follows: TGTGCCACCAGAGGATCCAGGCAGTCCCTAGCGCAAGCTTTCTTT. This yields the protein CATRGSRQSLAQAFF.